This section outlines one T cell receptor beta chain sequence together with its context. The length of the CDR3 is 17 residues. Trimming pared 8 bases from V and 0 bases from J, leaving 20 bases between. Germline V gene lookup returns CDR1 LNHDA and CDR2 SQIVND (reference sequence). These data originate in a study of blood T cell repertoires in COVID-19. Assay: immunoSEQ multiplex PCR; the TCRdb copy retains only in-frame clones and omits some. The sample has tens of thousands of clones, roughly 80% seen once. The sequenced sample was peripheral blood. The J gene is TRBJ1-5, the V gene TRBV19; the D gene is possibly TRBD1 (6 bases). This receptor was taken from a woman aged 55 to 70 with acute or convalescent COVID-19. The CDR3 DNA is TGTGCCAGTGGGAAAAGACAGGTGGGAAATAGCAATCAGCCCCAGCATTTT. Amino acid sequence: CASGKRQVGNSNQPQHF.